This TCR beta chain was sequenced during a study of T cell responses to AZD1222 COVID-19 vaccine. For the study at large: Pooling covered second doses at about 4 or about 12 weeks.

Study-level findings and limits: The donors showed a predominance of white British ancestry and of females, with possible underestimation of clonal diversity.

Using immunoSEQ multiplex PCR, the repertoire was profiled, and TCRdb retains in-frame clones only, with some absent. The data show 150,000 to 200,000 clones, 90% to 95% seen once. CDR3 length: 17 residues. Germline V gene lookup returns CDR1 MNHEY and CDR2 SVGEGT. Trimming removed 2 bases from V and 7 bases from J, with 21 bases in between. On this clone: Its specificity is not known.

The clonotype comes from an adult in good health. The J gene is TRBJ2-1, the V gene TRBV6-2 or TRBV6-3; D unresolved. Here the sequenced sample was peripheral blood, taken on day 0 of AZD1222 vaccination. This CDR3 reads CASSYIWFKSSSNEQFF. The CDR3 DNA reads TGTGCCAGCAGTTACATCTGGTTCAAGTCTTCATCAAATGAGCAGTTCTTC.